This T cell receptor (beta chain) was recovered during a study of shared clonotypes between healthy human individuals. Across the whole study: The people who gave samples were a couple of women and a few men aged 18 to 49.

Some clones are missing from TCRdb's copy, which holds only in-frame ones; the method was immunoSEQ multiplex PCR. This table holds about 1.4 million clones, 96% found once. This receptor was obtained from a man aged 30 to 45 in good health. Sequencing input: naive CD4+ T cells sorted from blood. Subset specified: CD45RA+ positively selected.

This CDR3 reads CASSMRQGAVYEQYF. CDR3 in DNA: TGTGCCAGTAGTATGAGGCAGGGGGCGGTCTACGAGCAGTACTTC. The V gene is TRBV19, the J gene TRBJ2-7, with TRBD1 matching over 8 bases. Germline trimming cut 3 bases from V and 3 bases from J; bases unmatched to any gene: 7. CDR3 length: 15 residues. CDR1 and CDR2 from the germline V gene are LNHDA and SQIVND (reference sequence).